A selection of T cell receptor beta chains follows, all from one sample in a study of blood T cell repertoires in COVID-19. Generated by immunoSEQ multiplex PCR, the TCRdb table keeps only in-frame clones and is missing some. The data contain approximately 150,000 clones, approximately 84% of them seen just once; the ten biggest clones take up more than 3%. Sequenced material: PBMCs or T cells enriched from blood (not recorded which). The origin of the receptors is a woman aged 50 to 65 with acute COVID-19. The CDR3 runs from the conserved cysteine through the conserved F or W. Each record gives: V gene, clone size, J gene, D gene, CDR3 DNA, CDR3 protein. The D gene is left open where the match is weak. Not all rows give a size; the values are once, few, many and, for expanded clones, a class.

v_gene: TRBV7-9
abundance: few
j_gene: TRBJ2-3
d_gene: NA
CDR3nt: TGTGCCAGCAGCTTAGGCAGGGTTGGCACAGATACGCAGTATTTT
CDR3aa: CASSLGRVGTDTQYF

v_gene: TRBV28
abundance: NA
j_gene: TRBJ1-5
d_gene: NA
CDR3nt: TGTGCCAGCAGACCGCGGGTCAATCAGCCCCAGCATTTT
CDR3aa: CASRPRVNQPQHF

v_gene: TRBV2
abundance: once
j_gene: TRBJ2-3
d_gene: TRBD1
CDR3nt: TGTGCCAGCAGTGGACCGGGACAGGGAACAGATACGCAGTATTTT
CDR3aa: CASSGPGQGTDTQYF

v_gene: TRBV6-5
abundance: NA
j_gene: TRBJ1-1
d_gene: TRBD1
CDR3nt: TGTGCCAGCAGTCCCCGGACAGGGAACACTGAAGCTTTCTTT
CDR3aa: CASSPRTGNTEAFF

v_gene: TRBV19
abundance: NA
j_gene: TRBJ2-7
d_gene: NA
CDR3nt: TGTGCCAGTAGTATAGATGATGGGGGGAGCTACGAGCAGTACTTC
CDR3aa: CASSIDDGGSYEQYF

v_gene: TRBV3-1/TRBV3-2
abundance: NA
j_gene: TRBJ1-2
d_gene: NA
CDR3nt: TGTGCCAGCAGCCAAGGCGTTGAGGTGCGTGGTGGCTACACCTTC
CDR3aa: CASSQGVEVRGGYTF

v_gene: TRBV5-4
abundance: once
j_gene: TRBJ1-1
d_gene: NA
CDR3nt: TGTGCCAGCAGCTCGGGTACAGGGTTCACTGAAGCTTTCTTT
CDR3aa: CASSSGTGFTEAFF

v_gene: TRBV4-3
abundance: NA
j_gene: TRBJ2-2
d_gene: TRBD2
CDR3nt: TGCGCCAGCAGCCAAACTAGCGGGACCGGGGAGCTGTTTTTT
CDR3aa: CASSQTSGTGELFF

v_gene: TRBV7-2
abundance: NA
j_gene: TRBJ1-5
d_gene: TRBD1
CDR3nt: TGTGCCAGCAGCTGGTCAGGGGGTAACAATCAGCCCCAGCATTTT
CDR3aa: CASSWSGGNNQPQHF

v_gene: TRBV12-5
abundance: NA
j_gene: TRBJ1-1
d_gene: TRBD1
CDR3nt: TGTGCTAGTGGTTTGGGACAGGGGAGGGCTTTCTTT
CDR3aa: CASGLGQGRAFF

v_gene: TRBV5-4
abundance: NA
j_gene: TRBJ2-3
d_gene: TRBD2
CDR3nt: TGTGCCAGCAGCCCCCTCCGGGGCGGGAGAACCACAGATACGCAGTATTTT
CDR3aa: CASSPLRGGRTTDTQYF

v_gene: TRBV4-2
abundance: once
j_gene: TRBJ2-2
d_gene: NA
CDR3nt: TGTGCCAGCAGCCAAGAACCGCGGGCGGCGAACACCGGGGAGCTGTTTTTT
CDR3aa: CASSQEPRAANTGELFF

v_gene: TRBV3-1/TRBV3-2
abundance: NA
j_gene: TRBJ1-1
d_gene: NA
CDR3nt: TGTGCCAGCAGCCCCAGGGCCAGGAACACTGAAGCTTTCTTT
CDR3aa: CASSPRARNTEAFF

v_gene: TRBV6-1
abundance: NA
j_gene: TRBJ2-7
d_gene: TRBD1
CDR3nt: TGTGCCAGCAGTGAAATGGCAGGGGGCGGATGGGTTCCGTACGAGCAGTACTTC
CDR3aa: CASSEMAGGGWVPYEQYF

v_gene: TRBV2
abundance: NA
j_gene: TRBJ1-2
d_gene: NA
CDR3nt: TGTGCCAGCAGAGGGGCGAACTATGGCTACACCTTC
CDR3aa: CASRGANYGYTF

v_gene: TRBV9
abundance: NA
j_gene: TRBJ2-7
d_gene: NA
CDR3nt: TGTGCCAGCAGCGAGAGAGGGGGCGGGAGGCCTGGAAGCTCCTACGAGCAGTACTTC
CDR3aa: CASSERGGGRPGSSYEQYF

v_gene: TRBV9
abundance: NA
j_gene: TRBJ1-5
d_gene: NA
CDR3nt: TGTGCCAGCAGCGTATCCTCTAATCAGCCCCAGCATTTT
CDR3aa: CASSVSSNQPQHF

v_gene: TRBV7-2
abundance: NA
j_gene: TRBJ1-2
d_gene: TRBD1
CDR3nt: TGTGCCAGCAGCATCGACAGGGCCCTATATGGCTACACCTTC
CDR3aa: CASSIDRALYGYTF